This T cell receptor (beta chain) stems from a study of control samples from healthy donors and cancer patients. This table comes from immunoSEQ multiplex PCR, and its TCRdb copy is limited to in-frame clones, with some not included. The sample consists of fewer than 85,000 clones, 91% of them appearing once. The source material was blood. The sequence derives from a man under 40 in good health.

The chain's CDR3 is CADAEGGVGSYEQYF. The CDR3 DNA is TGTGCCGATGCAGAGGGCGGGGTAGGCTCCTACGAGCAGTACTTC. This chain uses TRBV5-8 with TRBJ2-7; tentative D call: TRBD2 (6 bases). With 10 bases removed from V and 0 bases from J, the gap between germline ends came to 20 bases. The CDR3 contains 15 residues. Germline V lookup: CDR1 SGHTS, CDR2 YDEGEE.